This TCR beta chain comes out of a study of T cells in Graves' hyperthyroidism and ophthalmopathy. At least 3 on the Clinical Activity Score was recorded for ophthalmopathy patients, who also had NOSPECS grade at least 4 and duration under 3 months. Fresh 10 ml peripheral blood yielded PBMCs. The V gene end was trimmed by 3 bases and the J gene end by 2 bases; junction bases not matched to a gene: 5. The CDR3 loop spans 15 amino acids. CDR1 is DFQATT and CDR2 is SNEGSKA in the germline V gene (reference sequence). TCR beta CDR3 regions were amplified from RNA transcripts. The study used the HTBI primer set for a first-round RT-PCR of the TCR CDR3. A single record per CDR3 protein comes from TCRdb applying MiXCR to the multiplex PCR reads. The data contain 500,000 to 650,000 distinct CDR3 sequences, approximately 14% of them singletons. The table lists this clonotype with many counts.

V usage is TRBV20-1 and J usage is TRBJ2-1; TRBD1 matches at 9 bases. The source of this sequence is a woman aged 50 to 65 with Graves' ophthalmopathy. The sequencing sample was made of blood. The CDR3 spells CSAREDRGPYNEQFF. The CDR3 DNA reads as TGCAGTGCTAGGGAGGACAGGGGCCCCTACAATGAGCAGTTCTTC.